The next 11 T cell receptor beta chains were all read from a single sample in a study of cytomegalovirus exposure and HLA in healthy donors. The PCR ran on 60 Vbeta and 13 Jbeta primers. Only in-frame clones appear in the TCRdb table, and some are missing; sequencing was by immunoSEQ multiplex PCR. The sample records around 130,000 clones, approximately 68% being singletons. Input material: PBMCs. The receptors shown here come from a man aged 25 to 40 in good health and CMV-seropositive.

The chain links TRBV5-1 to TRBJ2-7; 7 bases are a match to TRBD1. CDR1 SGHRS and CDR2 YFSETQ come from the germline V gene. With V trimmed by 2 bases and J by 2 bases, 4 bases remained unmatched. This CDR3 contains 14 residues. This CDR3 reads CASSFTGEPYEQYF. The CDR3 DNA sequence: TGCGCCAGCAGCTTTACAGGGGAACCCTACGAGCAGTACTTC.

V is TRBV29-1 and J is TRBJ1-2, with D unresolved. CDR1 is SQVTM and CDR2 is ANQGSEA in the germline V gene. The V gene lost 1 base and the J gene lost 8 bases, with 11 bases spanning the gap. CDR3 length equals 12 residues. CDR3 residues: CSVEGASRGYTF. CDR3 DNA sequence: TGCAGCGTTGAAGGTGCGAGCAGGGGCTACACCTTC.

This clone was picked up one time. The chain is built from TRBV25-1 and TRBJ2-7; TRBD1 is a possible D gene (6 bases). CDR1 is MGHDK and CDR2 is SYGVNS in the germline V gene. Trimming cost V 8 bases and J 3 bases, with 20 bases left between them. CDR3 length: 15 residues. This CDR3 is CASAARWTVDYEQYF. The CDR3, as DNA: TGTGCCAGCGCGGCGCGTTGGACAGTGGACTACGAGCAGTACTTC.

This clone was counted between two and nine times. The chain is built from TRBV4-1 and TRBJ2-7; 13 bases agree with TRBD2. Germline values: CDR1 MGHRA, CDR2 YSYEKL. J gave up 5 bases and V 1 base, and 11 bases lay outside the gene matches. The CDR3 has 18 amino acids. The CDR3 sequence: CASSQVDLGLAGQNEQYF. The CDR3 DNA is TGCGCCAGCAGCCAAGTCGACCTGGGACTAGCGGGGCAGAACGAGCAGTACTTC.

The chain combines TRBV5-1 with TRBJ2-4; 10 bases line up with TRBD2. The CDR3 length is 17 residues. Germline V lookup: CDR1 SGHRS, CDR2 YFSETQ. The trim removed 3 bases at V and 0 bases at J, leaving 6 bases unmatched. The CDR3 region is CASSWGGLATAKNIQYF. CDR3 nucleotide sequence: TGCGCCAGCAGCTGGGGGGGACTAGCGACAGCCAAAAACATTCAGTACTTC.

The chain has TRBV9 and TRBJ2-1; TRBD2 matches 13 bases. CDR1 and CDR2 from the germline V gene are SGDLS and YYNGEE. The CDR3 sequence is 16 residues long. Trimming took 0 bases from V and 14 from J; bases not matched to a gene: 11. The CDR3 sequence is CASSVGGTSGIGWEFF. DNA for the CDR3: TGTGCCAGCAGCGTAGGGGGGACTAGCGGGATAGGATGGGAGTTCTTC.

This clone has a single count. The CDR3: CASSPPGQENEQFF. In DNA, the CDR3 is TGTGCCAGCTCACCACCCGGACAGGAGAATGAGCAGTTCTTC. This rearrangement joins TRBV18 to TRBJ2-1, with 7 positions matching TRBD1. This CDR3 has 14 residues. Germline V gives CDR1 KGHSH, CDR2 LQKENI. The ends lost 0 bases at V and 7 bases at J; junction bases unmatched: 3.

The chain joins TRBV4-2 to TRBJ2-2, with 8 nucleotides matching TRBD2. This CDR3 comprises 17 residues. The junction had 13 bases not matched to a gene; V was cut back by 4 bases and J by 6 bases. Germline V gives CDR1 LGHNA, CDR2 YNFKEQ. The CDR3 DNA follows: TGTGCCAGCAGCCCTTCACCCGGGACTAGGAGATCCGGGGAGCTGTTTTTT. It specifies CASSPSPGTRRSGELFF.

The chain links TRBV27 to TRBJ2-1; possibly TRBD2 for D (5 bases). The CDR3 length is 17 residues. The V end lost 6 bases, the J end lost 0 bases, and 18 bases lay between the germline ends. Per the germline V gene, CDR1 is MNHEY and CDR2 is SMNVEV (reference sequence). CDR3 DNA: TGTGCCAGCAGAACCTTCATTACTAGGAGCTCCTACAATGAGCAGTTCTTC. As protein: CASRTFITRSSYNEQFF.

The CDR3 region has the DNA TGTGCCAGCTCACCACCTGGACTAGTCGGCCACGAGCAGTACTTC. Translating it yields CASSPPGLVGHEQYF. This rearrangement joins TRBV18 to TRBJ2-7, with TRBD2 identical over 7 bases. CDR1 KGHSH and CDR2 LQKENI come from the germline V gene. The CDR3 is 15 amino acids. Trimming took 0 bases from V and 5 from J; bases not matched to a gene: 7.

The chain links TRBV7-8 to TRBJ2-1; D not certain. Germline V gene lookup returns CDR1 SGHVS and CDR2 FQNEAQ. The V and J ends lost 2 bases and 4 bases respectively, with 12 bases between them. This CDR3 spans 15 amino acids. The CDR3 sequence is CASSLSPGLYNEQFF. DNA for the CDR3: TGTGCCAGCAGCTTAAGCCCAGGTCTTTACAATGAGCAGTTCTTC. The entire variable domain, with the rest obtained from reference TRBV7-8 and TRBJ2-1, is as follows: GAGVSQSPRYKVAKRGQDVALRCDPISGHVSLFWYQQALGQGPEFLTYFQNEAQLDKSGLPSDRFFAERPEGSVSTLKIQRTQQEDSAVYLCASSLSPGLYNEQFFGPGTRLTVL.